Listed below are T cell receptor beta chains from one sample, sequenced in a study of cytomegalovirus exposure and HLA in healthy donors. The protocol was immunoSEQ multiplex PCR, while the TCRdb copy is restricted to in-frame clones and leaves out a portion. The table has some 120,000 clones, around 74% seen once; the top ten hold approximately 6%. Specimen: PBMCs. Source of these receptors: a woman between 50 and 59 years old in good health and CMV-seropositive. The CDR3 runs from the conserved cysteine through the conserved F or W. A D gene is named only where the DNA matches it firmly. Clone size is stated in some rows and not others, as once, few, many or a class when expanded.

J gene: TRBJ1-6
V gene: TRBV6-1
clone size: .
D gene: TRBD1
CDR3 protein: CASSERDWDRAYNSPLHF
CDR3 DNA: TGTGCCAGCAGTGAAAGGGATTGGGACAGGGCTTATAATTCACCCCTCCACTTT

J gene: TRBJ2-7
V gene: TRBV5-5
clone size: .
D gene: TRBD1
CDR3 protein: CASSLAQGARGEQYF
CDR3 DNA: TGTGCCAGCAGCTTGGCCCAGGGGGCTAGGGGCGAGCAGTACTTC

J gene: TRBJ2-7
V gene: TRBV9
clone size: .
D gene: TRBD1
CDR3 protein: CASSVAWDSTSYEQYF
CDR3 DNA: TGTGCCAGCAGCGTAGCGTGGGACAGTACCTCCTACGAGCAGTACTTC

J gene: TRBJ1-1
V gene: TRBV2
clone size: .
D gene: TRBD1
CDR3 protein: CASKRDRGETEAFF
CDR3 DNA: TGTGCCAGCAAGCGGGACAGGGGAGAGACTGAAGCTTTCTTT

J gene: TRBJ1-1
V gene: TRBV7-9
clone size: few
D gene: .
CDR3 protein: CASSLGGGTEAFF
CDR3 DNA: TGTGCCAGCAGCTTAGGGGGAGGGACTGAAGCTTTCTTT

J gene: TRBJ2-1
V gene: TRBV6-1
clone size: many
D gene: .
CDR3 protein: CASSEQGYNEQFF
CDR3 DNA: TGTGCCAGCAGTGAGCAGGGGTACAATGAGCAGTTCTTC

J gene: TRBJ1-2
V gene: TRBV30
clone size: .
D gene: .
CDR3 protein: CAWSVRYGYTF
CDR3 DNA: TGTGCCTGGAGCGTGAGGTATGGCTACACCTTC

J gene: TRBJ2-3
V gene: TRBV27
clone size: once
D gene: .
CDR3 protein: CASSEQSSTDTQYF
CDR3 DNA: TGTGCCAGCAGTGAGCAATCATCCACAGATACGCAGTATTTT

J gene: TRBJ2-3
V gene: TRBV4-1
clone size: .
D gene: TRBD2
CDR3 protein: CASSQAPPASGGAGDTQYF
CDR3 DNA: TGCGCCAGCAGCCAAGCCCCTCCGGCTAGCGGGGGGGCGGGAGATACGCAGTATTTT

J gene: TRBJ2-1
V gene: TRBV2
clone size: few
D gene: TRBD2
CDR3 protein: CASSRRLAGGNNEQFF
CDR3 DNA: TGTGCCAGCAGCAGGCGGTTAGCGGGGGGGAACAATGAGCAGTTCTTC

J gene: TRBJ2-2
V gene: TRBV9
clone size: .
D gene: .
CDR3 protein: CASSVGVRTGELFF
CDR3 DNA: TGTGCCAGCAGCGTAGGAGTGAGGACCGGGGAGCTGTTTTTT

J gene: TRBJ1-2
V gene: TRBV29-1
clone size: .
D gene: .
CDR3 protein: CSVSGGKNYGYTF
CDR3 DNA: TGCAGCGTGTCGGGGGGCAAAAACTATGGCTACACCTTC

J gene: TRBJ1-1
V gene: TRBV5-1
clone size: once
D gene: .
CDR3 protein: CASSSQGGDTEAFF
CDR3 DNA: TGCGCCAGCAGCTCCCAGGGTGGAGACACTGAAGCTTTCTTT

J gene: TRBJ2-2
V gene: TRBV4-3
clone size: .
D gene: TRBD2
CDR3 protein: CASSQGGAGAGELFF
CDR3 DNA: TGCGCCAGCAGCCAAGGAGGGGCGGGGGCCGGGGAGCTGTTTTTT

J gene: TRBJ2-7
V gene: TRBV15
clone size: .
D gene: .
CDR3 protein: CATSRTATYEQYF
CDR3 DNA: TGTGCCACCAGCCGGACAGCGACCTACGAGCAGTACTTC

J gene: TRBJ2-7
V gene: TRBV18
clone size: .
D gene: TRBD1
CDR3 protein: CASSPGQGGLYEQYF
CDR3 DNA: TGTGCCAGCTCACCCGGACAGGGGGGGCTCTACGAGCAGTACTTC

J gene: TRBJ1-2
V gene: TRBV10-3
clone size: .
D gene: TRBD1
CDR3 protein: CAISNPGQGPLLAF
CDR3 DNA: TGTGCCATCAGTAACCCGGGACAGGGGCCCCTCTTGGCCTTC

J gene: TRBJ2-7
V gene: TRBV12-5
clone size: .
D gene: .
CDR3 protein: CASGLAGIPYEQYF
CDR3 DNA: TGTGCTAGTGGTTTGGCGGGGATCCCCTACGAGCAGTACTTC

J gene: TRBJ1-2
V gene: TRBV30
clone size: few
D gene: TRBD1
CDR3 protein: CAWTPGTANYGYTF
CDR3 DNA: TGTGCCTGGACCCCCGGGACAGCGAACTATGGCTACACCTTC

J gene: TRBJ1-1
V gene: TRBV5-1
clone size: .
D gene: TRBD1
CDR3 protein: CASSPTGGGNTEAFF
CDR3 DNA: TGCGCCAGCAGCCCGACAGGGGGCGGCAACACTGAAGCTTTCTTT

J gene: TRBJ2-3
V gene: TRBV2
clone size: .
D gene: .
CDR3 protein: CASSRGSDTQYF
CDR3 DNA: TGTGCCAGCAGTAGGGGTTCAGATACGCAGTATTTT

J gene: TRBJ2-2
V gene: TRBV19
clone size: .
D gene: .
CDR3 protein: CASEAVFPGELFF
CDR3 DNA: TGTGCCAGTGAAGCGGTATTCCCCGGGGAGCTGTTTTTT

J gene: TRBJ1-6
V gene: TRBV7-6
clone size: few
D gene: .
CDR3 protein: CASSRGRTLNSPLHF
CDR3 DNA: TGTGCCAGCAGCCGTGGACGGACACTTAATTCACCCCTCCACTTT

J gene: TRBJ2-1
V gene: TRBV9
clone size: .
D gene: .
CDR3 protein: CASSGPFLAEQFF
CDR3 DNA: TGTGCCAGCAGCGGCCCTTTTTTGGCCGAGCAGTTCTTC

J gene: TRBJ1-2
V gene: TRBV5-4
clone size: .
D gene: TRBD1
CDR3 protein: CASSPGTVGYGYTF
CDR3 DNA: TGTGCCAGCAGCCCCGGGACAGTAGGCTATGGCTACACCTTC

J gene: TRBJ1-3
V gene: TRBV10-3
clone size: .
D gene: TRBD1
CDR3 protein: CAIKDRGSGNTIYF
CDR3 DNA: TGTGCCATCAAAGACAGGGGCTCTGGAAACACCATATATTTT

J gene: TRBJ2-1
V gene: TRBV6-1
clone size: .
D gene: TRBD2
CDR3 protein: CASRRTSGYNEQFF
CDR3 DNA: TGTGCCAGCAGGCGCACTAGCGGCTACAATGAGCAGTTCTTC

J gene: TRBJ1-6
V gene: TRBV18
clone size: .
D gene: .
CDR3 protein: CASSAIAQDNSPLHF
CDR3 DNA: TGTGCCAGCTCAGCCATTGCCCAGGATAATTCACCCCTCCACTTT

J gene: TRBJ1-2
V gene: TRBV4-1
clone size: once
D gene: .
CDR3 protein: CASSQDNSCGYTF
CDR3 DNA: TGCGCCAGCAGCCAAGATAACTCCTGCGGCTACACCTTC

J gene: TRBJ1-2
V gene: TRBV7-8
clone size: .
D gene: .
CDR3 protein: CASSSAESMGYYGYTF
CDR3 DNA: TGTGCCAGCAGCTCAGCAGAGTCCATGGGCTACTATGGCTACACCTTC

J gene: TRBJ1-1
V gene: TRBV18
clone size: .
D gene: .
CDR3 protein: CASSLQKNTEAFF
CDR3 DNA: TGTGCCAGCTCACTACAGAAGAACACTGAAGCTTTCTTT

J gene: TRBJ1-6
V gene: TRBV18
clone size: .
D gene: TRBD1
CDR3 protein: CASSPLPGQGDSPLHF
CDR3 DNA: TGTGCCAGCTCACCGCTACCGGGACAGGGCGATTCACCCCTCCACTTT

J gene: TRBJ1-1
V gene: TRBV4-2
clone size: few
D gene: .
CDR3 protein: CASSQDTDTEAFF
CDR3 DNA: TGTGCCAGCAGCCAAGACACGGACACTGAAGCTTTCTTT

J gene: TRBJ2-1
V gene: TRBV5-1
clone size: .
D gene: TRBD1
CDR3 protein: CASSVSGTGGREQFF
CDR3 DNA: TGCGCCAGCAGCGTTTCCGGGACAGGGGGCCGAGAGCAGTTCTTC

J gene: TRBJ1-5
V gene: TRBV5-6
clone size: .
D gene: TRBD1
CDR3 protein: CASSYNRGGNSNQPQHF
CDR3 DNA: TGTGCCAGCAGCTACAACAGGGGCGGTAATAGCAATCAGCCCCAGCATTTT

J gene: TRBJ1-2
V gene: TRBV5-1
clone size: .
D gene: TRBD1
CDR3 protein: CASSLGQGISGYTF
CDR3 DNA: TGCGCCAGCAGCCTGGGACAGGGAATTAGTGGCTACACCTTC

J gene: TRBJ1-2
V gene: TRBV28
clone size: .
D gene: .
CDR3 protein: CASSVTGSYGYTF
CDR3 DNA: TGTGCCAGCAGTGTGACGGGAAGTTATGGCTACACCTTC

J gene: TRBJ2-1
V gene: TRBV5-1
clone size: .
D gene: .
CDR3 protein: CASSLAGHGEQFF
CDR3 DNA: TGCGCCAGCAGCTTGGCGGGTCACGGGGAGCAGTTCTTC

J gene: TRBJ1-1
V gene: TRBV5-5
clone size: few
D gene: .
CDR3 protein: CASSTITAEAFF
CDR3 DNA: TGTGCCAGCAGCACCATAACAGCTGAAGCTTTCTTT